This TCR beta chain is drawn from a study of cytomegalovirus exposure and HLA in healthy donors. The study's findings and limits: Accounts indicate the classifier identified cytomegalovirus status with strong specificity and sensitivity. Among TCR beta chains, those listed as cytomegalovirus-associated numbered around 160.

Sequenced by immunoSEQ multiplex PCR; TCRdb stores in-frame clones only, minus some. The sample includes 150,000 to 200,000 clones, roughly 91% seen only once; the top ten take 4% to 5%. As for this clone: Antigen: not known.

The CDR3 loop spans 16 amino acids. Trimming cost V 4 bases and J 0 bases, with 12 bases left between them. Germline V lookup: CDR1 WSHSY, CDR2 SAAADI. Sequencing was done on a sample of PBMCs. The chain is built from TRBV10-2 and TRBJ2-2; D is perhaps TRBD1 (5 bases). The sequence derives from a man younger than 35 in good health and CMV-seropositive. The CDR3 here is CASSALQAANTGELFF. DNA of the CDR3: TGCGCCAGCAGTGCCTTACAGGCCGCGAACACCGGGGAGCTGTTTTTT.